This T cell receptor (beta chain) was recorded in a study of shared clonotypes between healthy human individuals. CDR1 is SGHTA and CDR2 is FQGNSA in the germline V gene. The V end was cut by 1 base, the J end by 10 bases, with 8 bases between. The length of the CDR3 is 12 residues. Cells designated naive CD8 were CD45RO-negative and were positively selected for CCR7, with terminally differentiated effector memory CD45RA+ cells excluded. TCRdb keeps only in-frame clones here, not all; method: immunoSEQ multiplex PCR. The sample contains roughly 600,000 clones, 95% to 98% of which appear only once. V is TRBV7-2 and J is TRBJ2-1; D is ambiguous. The TCR comes from a man aged 30 to 39 in good health. Sequenced: naive CD8+ T cells sorted from blood. CDR3 region: CASSLGGGEQFF. CDR3 bases: TGTGCCAGCAGCTTAGGCGGTGGGGAGCAGTTCTTC.